This T cell receptor (beta chain) was documented in a study of shared clonotypes between healthy human individuals. Unsorted PBMC samples were amplified in replicate PCRs containing roughly 300 ng DNA, about 30,000 T cell genomes. Sequenced by immunoSEQ multiplex PCR; TCRdb stores in-frame clones only, minus some. The sample has 450,000 to 500,000 clones, roughly 80% seen once. Germline loops: CDR1 SGHRS, CDR2 YFSETQ. The J segment lost 5 bases and the V segment lost 4 bases, leaving 8 bases of the junction unmatched. There are 14 residues in the CDR3. The chain uses TRBV5-1 and TRBJ2-7; 8 nucleotides match TRBD2. Sequencing was performed on PBMCs. This TCR was recovered from a woman aged 40 to 49 in good health. Some clones in this sample may be carry-over from other donors' samples. CDR3 DNA: TGCGCCAGCAGCCCAGCGGGAGAGGTTAACGAGCAGTACTTC. This gives the protein CASSPAGEVNEQYF.